The source of this T cell receptor (beta chain) is a study of CD8 T cells in Susac syndrome. V trimming: 4 bases; J trimming: 4 bases; junction bases outside the gene matches: 6. The CDR3 runs 15 residues. Looked up from germline, CDR1 is LGHDT and CDR2 is YNNKEL (reference sequence). The TEMRA cells underwent FACS enrichment, while the CD8+ and CD4+ T cells underwent negative isolation. Points from the study as a whole: As the study acknowledged, the number of individuals in its TCR sequencing and HLA analysis was relatively small.

When the RNA was reverse transcribed, random hexamers were used with an input of roughly 0.5 to 1 ug. MiXCR was run by TCRdb on the immunoSEQ multiplex PCR reads, yielding one entry per CDR3 protein. This sample yields 150,000 to 200,000 distinct CDR3 sequences, of which 93% are seen a single time; more than 0.11% belongs to the top ten. Comments on this clonotype: What it binds is not known.

What was sequenced was CD4+ T cells from PBMCs. This TCR came from a human donor in good health. The chain joins TRBV3-1 to TRBJ2-3; TRBD2 matches at 9 bases. CDR3 sequence: CASSPRGGRADTQYF. The CDR3 DNA is TGTGCCAGCAGCCCGCGGGGGGGCCGCGCAGATACGCAGTATTTT.